This TCR beta chain was sequenced for a study of blood T cell repertoires in COVID-19. Turning to the study itself: COVID-19 samples, acute and convalescent, were from the United States, Italy and Spain. PBMCs, B-cell-depleted T cells, or T cells provided the cDNA or gDNA that made up the material.

In its sample, this clone was seen once. Authors' data handling: Researchers report that nucleated cell counts were estimated from reference gene primer amplification. The repertoire was sequenced with immunoSEQ multiplex PCR; TCRdb's copy has only in-frame clones and lacks some. That table furnishes V, J and clone size, whereas the DNA furnished D and trimming. The sample has roughly 190,000 clones, roughly nine tenths seen once. Germline V gene data show CDR1 as SGDLS and CDR2 as YYNGEE. The V gene lost 2 bases and the J gene lost 2 bases, with 14 bases spanning the gap. The CDR3 length is 16 residues.

The J gene is TRBJ2-1, the V gene TRBV9, with D maybe TRBD1 (6 bases). The source is a man in his 70s with acute or convalescent COVID-19. The sequenced sample consisted of peripheral blood. DNA of the CDR3: TGTGCCAGCAGCGTCTCGCCGACAGGCCCCTACAATGAGCAGTTCTTC. This codes for CASSVSPTGPYNEQFF.